The sequence of this TCR beta chain was determined in a study of blood T cell repertoires in COVID-19. This table comes from immunoSEQ multiplex PCR, and its TCRdb copy is limited to in-frame clones, with some not included. The table has 110,000 to 150,000 clones, around 85% seen once. V was cut by 2 bases and J by 8 bases, with 9 bases left in between. The CDR3 length is 13 residues. From germline, CDR1 is KGHDR and CDR2 SFDVKD. Sequencing was carried out using peripheral blood. This chain links TRBV24-1 with TRBJ2-1; D gene uncertain. This TCR derives from a man aged 50-60 years with acute or convalescent COVID-19. CDR3 residues: CATSDSRGHEQFF. The CDR3 DNA follows: TGTGCCACCAGTGATTCCAGAGGCCATGAGCAGTTCTTC.